This is a list of T cell receptor beta chains from one sample in a study of long-term antiretroviral therapy in people with HIV. Assay: immunoSEQ multiplex PCR; the TCRdb copy retains only in-frame clones and omits some. The sample includes 25,000 to 35,000 clones, around 96% of them seen just once. The source was unsorted PBMCs, collected approximately 6.8 years after starting antiretroviral therapy. The source is a man aged 25-45 years with HIV. Each CDR3 is given with its conserved first and last residue. A D gene is named only where the DNA matches it firmly.

D gene	J gene	V gene	CDR3 DNA	CDR3 protein
.	TRBJ2-7	TRBV7-9	TGTGCCAGCAGCTTTACCCGGGACTCACATGGGGAGTACTTC	CASSFTRDSHGEYF
.	TRBJ2-7	TRBV7-2	TGTGCCAGCAGCTTAGCCCGTAGCTCCTACGAGCAGTACTTC	CASSLARSSYEQYF
.	TRBJ2-2	TRBV21-1	TGTGCCAGCAGCCAACCAGGACAGGGGCCGGGCATGGGGGAAGGCGGGGAGCTGTTTTTT	CASSQPGQGPGMGEGGELFF
.	TRBJ1-5	TRBV6-1	TGTGCCAGCAACGCAGGGATTCAGCCCCAGCATTTT	CASNAGIQPQHF
TRBD2	TRBJ2-2	TRBV9	TGTGCCAGCAGCGCGAGTAGCGGGGGGGCCTTTTTCGGGGAGCTGTTTTTT	CASSASSGGAFFGELFF
.	TRBJ2-3	TRBV7-2	TGTGCCAGCAGAAATCGACCGGGGTTCACAGATACGCAGTATTTT	CASRNRPGFTDTQYF
.	TRBJ1-1	TRBV9	TGTGCCAGCAGCGTAGGTGTGGGAGAGGGGATGAACACTGAAGCTTTCTTT	CASSVGVGEGMNTEAFF
.	TRBJ1-1	TRBV7-8	TGTGCCAGCAGCTACATAGGAGGCACTGAAGCTTTCTTT	CASSYIGGTEAFF
TRBD1	TRBJ1-2	TRBV11-2	TGTGCCAGCAGCTTATTCGGACAGGGGATCTATGGCTACACCTTC	CASSLFGQGIYGYTF
.	TRBJ1-1	TRBV6-6	TGTGCCAGCAGTTACACAGGGCCGAACACTGAAGCTTTCTTT	CASSYTGPNTEAFF